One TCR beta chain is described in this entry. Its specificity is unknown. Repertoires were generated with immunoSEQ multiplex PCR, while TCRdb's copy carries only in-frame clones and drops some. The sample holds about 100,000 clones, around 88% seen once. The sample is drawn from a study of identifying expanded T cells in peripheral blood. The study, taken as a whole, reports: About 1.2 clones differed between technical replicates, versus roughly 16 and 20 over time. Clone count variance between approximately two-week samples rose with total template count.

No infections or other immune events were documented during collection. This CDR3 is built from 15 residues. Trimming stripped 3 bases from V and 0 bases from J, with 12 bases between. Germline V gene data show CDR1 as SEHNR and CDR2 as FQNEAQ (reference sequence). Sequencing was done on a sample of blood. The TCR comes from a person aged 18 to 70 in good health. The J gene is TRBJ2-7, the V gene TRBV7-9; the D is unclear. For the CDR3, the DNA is TGTGCCAGCAGCTTTCCCGAGGTAGACTCCTACGAGCAGTACTTC. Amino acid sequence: CASSFPEVDSYEQYF.